Below are 22 T cell receptor beta chains sequenced from a single sample in a study of cytomegalovirus exposure and HLA in healthy donors. PCR was performed using 60 Vbeta and 13 Jbeta primers. TCRdb keeps only in-frame clones here, not all; method: immunoSEQ multiplex PCR. The repertoire table contains approximately 58,000 clones. The sample taken for sequencing was PBMCs. The receptors were gathered from a man between 25 and 39 years old in good health and CMV-seropositive.

The chain is built from TRBV7-8 and TRBJ2-7; 8 nucleotides agree with TRBD1. The CDR3 is 14 amino acids. Germline loops: CDR1 SGHVS, CDR2 FQNEAQ. V shed 4 bases and J 5 bases; nucleotides not matched to a gene: 7. This CDR3 reads CASSSRTGRNEQYF. The CDR3 nucleotides are TGTGCCAGCAGCTCAAGGACAGGGCGCAACGAGCAGTACTTC.

This chain uses TRBV6-5 with TRBJ1-2; D is perhaps TRBD1 (6 bases). The CDR3 length is 14 residues. Germline CDR1 MNHEY, CDR2 SVGAGI. Trimming stripped 0 bases from V and 5 bases from J, with 10 bases between. This CDR3 reads CASSYSRGKYGYTF. Here the CDR3 DNA reads TGTGCCAGCAGTTACTCGAGGGGGAAGTATGGCTACACCTTC.

On this clone itself: This specimen includes other DNA sequences encoding the same CDR3. The chain is built from TRBV7-9 and TRBJ1-6, with D perhaps TRBD1 (5 bases). V lost 1 base and J lost 9, with 10 bases in between. CDR3 length equals 14 residues. CDR1 is SEHNR and CDR2 is FQNEAQ in the germline V gene (reference sequence). CDR3 DNA: TGTGCCAGCAGCTTAGGGGGGGTAGGTTCACCCCTCCACTTT. Protein product: CASSLGGVGSPLHF.

This chain uses TRBV14 with TRBJ1-4; D is unclear. The germline V gene has CDR1 SGHDN and CDR2 FVKESK. V was cut by 3 bases and J by 3 bases, with 8 bases left in between. The CDR3 consists of 14 residues. CDR3 residues: CASSHRQANEKLFF. The CDR3 bases are TGTGCCAGCAGCCACCGGCAGGCTAATGAAAAACTGTTTTTT.

The gene calls are TRBV6-1 and TRBJ2-1; maybe TRBD1 (5 bases). V dropped 4 bases and J dropped 5 bases, with 6 bases sitting between them. Germline V gene lookup returns CDR1 MNHNS and CDR2 SASEGT. CDR3 length equals 12 residues. CDR3 protein: CASSGQHNEQFF. CDR3 nucleotide sequence: TGTGCCAGCAGTGGACAGCACAATGAGCAGTTCTTC.

This sequence joins TRBV9 and TRBJ2-1, with 9 positions matching TRBD1. Trimming took 0 bases from V and 10 from J; bases not matched to a gene: 11. Germline values: CDR1 SGDLS, CDR2 YYNGEE. This CDR3 has 16 residues. DNA for the CDR3: TGTGCCAGCAGCGTAGGGGGGACAGGGATATTTGACGAGCAGTTCTTC. This gives the protein CASSVGGTGIFDEQFF.

The chain has TRBV11-1 and TRBJ2-2, with D maybe TRBD2 (7 bases). With 4 bases removed from V and 2 bases from J, the gap between germline ends came to 14 bases. Looked up from germline, CDR1 is SGHAT and CDR2 is FQDESV (reference sequence). The CDR3 sequence is 16 residues long. The CDR3 loop is CASSSPRGLNTGELFF. As DNA, the CDR3 is TGTGCCAGCAGCTCGCCGCGGGGGCTTAACACCGGGGAGCTGTTTTTT.

The V and J genes are TRBV19 and TRBJ2-1; 11 nucleotides line up with TRBD1. V gave up 8 bases and J gave up 6 bases; unmatched junction bases: 6. This CDR3 is built from 14 residues. The germline CDR1 and CDR2 sequences are LNHDA and SQIVND (reference sequence). CDR3 protein: CASGTGTGGNEQFF. In DNA form, the CDR3 reads TGTGCCAGTGGAACCGGGACAGGGGGCAATGAGCAGTTCTTC.

The genes are TRBV28 and TRBJ1-6; TRBD1 might be the D (5 bases). CDR3 length: 16 residues. In germline, CDR1 is MDHEN, CDR2 SYDVKM. V lost 6 bases and J 0 bases, leaving 12 bases between the germline ends. The CDR3 bases are TGTGCCAGCAGCCTGGACGGGGGCTCCTATAATTCACCCCTCCACTTT. Amino acid sequence: CASSLDGGSYNSPLHF.

This chain connects TRBV5-1 to TRBJ2-7, with D maybe TRBD2 (6 bases). The germline CDR1 and CDR2 sequences are SGHRS and YFSETQ. Deletions cut 0 bases from V and 5 bases from J, with 18 bases between. The CDR3 is 16 amino acids. The CDR3 here is CASSLVGTSKSNEQYF. CDR3 in DNA: TGCGCCAGCAGCTTGGTCGGGACTTCGAAATCCAACGAGCAGTACTTC.

The chain has TRBV6-1 and TRBJ2-3, with TRBD1 matching over 10 bases. Germline CDR1 MNHNS, CDR2 SASEGT. This CDR3 spans 14 amino acids. The J segment lost 4 bases and the V segment lost 6 bases, leaving 4 bases of the junction unmatched. CDR3 DNA sequence: TGTGCCAGCAGGACAGGGGGCGCGGCAGATACGCAGTATTTT. Residues: CASRTGGAADTQYF.

This sequence joins TRBV5-1 and TRBJ1-2; TRBD1 matches 7 bases. The CDR3 runs 17 residues. Germline trimming cut 0 bases from V and 4 bases from J; bases unmatched to any gene: 12. Germline V lookup: CDR1 SGHRS, CDR2 YFSETQ. The DNA for the CDR3 is TGCGCCAGCAGCTTGGTTCTCCGTGGACAGGATGTCTATGGCTACACCTTC. Protein product: CASSLVLRGQDVYGYTF. The full variable domain, its missing parts supplied by reference TRBV5-1 and TRBJ1-2, is KAGVTQTPRYLIKTRGQQVTLSCSPISGHRSVSWYQQTPGQGLQFLFEYFSETQRNKGNFPGRFSGRQFSNSRSEMNVSTLELGDSALYLCASSLVLRGQDVYGYTFGSGTRLTVV.

By frequency, this clone registers medium-sized (0.01 to 0.1%). This chain uses TRBV6-1 with TRBJ2-1; 8 bases map to TRBD2. Germline V lookup: CDR1 MNHNS, CDR2 SASEGT. This CDR3 has 15 amino acids. The V and J ends lost 6 bases and 6 bases, in that order; junction bases with no gene match: 10. CDR3 nucleotides: TGTGCCAGCAGACCCGACGCCGGGACTAGCAATGAGCAGTTCTTC. Amino acids: CASRPDAGTSNEQFF.

This chain uses TRBV5-8 with TRBJ1-1; D unclear. Germline V CDR1 and CDR2: SGHTS, YDEGEE. The CDR3 sequence is 13 residues long. V was trimmed by 0 bases and J by 8 bases, leaving 11 bases between them. The CDR3, as DNA: TGTGCCAGCAGCTTGGGCGGGATGTGGGAAGCTTTCTTT. As protein: CASSLGGMWEAFF.

The chain links TRBV6-5 to TRBJ2-7, with unresolved D. Per the germline V gene, CDR1 is MNHEY and CDR2 is SVGAGI. Trimming removed 3 bases from V and 3 bases from J, with 9 bases in between. This CDR3 contains 13 residues. In DNA form, the CDR3 reads TGTGCCAGCAGTTATGGGCAAAACTACGAGCAGTACTTC. Protein sequence: CASSYGQNYEQYF.

In the case of this clone: A junction boundary mismatches the germline segment, possibly from a read error. This chain uses TRBV5-1 with TRBJ1-3; D not resolved. Germline loops: CDR1 SGHRS, CDR2 YFSETQ. This CDR3 has 14 amino acids. CDR3 protein: CASSLAGKGNNIYF. CDR3 bases: TGCGCCAGCAGCTTGGCCGGGAAGGGAAACAACATATATTTT.

The chain combines TRBV7-8 with TRBJ2-3, with D possibly TRBD1 on 5 matching bases. Germline V gene sequence: CDR1 SGHVS, CDR2 FQNEAQ. The CDR3 runs 15 residues. The V end was cut by 2 bases, the J end by 8 bases, with 17 bases between. The CDR3, as DNA: TGTGCCAGCAGCTTAACCGGGCCAGGGCTGGGTACGCAGTATTTT. Protein product: CASSLTGPGLGTQYF.

The genes are TRBV7-8 and TRBJ2-7; TRBD1 aligns across 11 bases. Per the germline V gene, CDR1 is SGHVS and CDR2 is FQNEAQ. Trimming cost V 8 bases and J 3 bases; bases outside gene matches: 6. This CDR3 is built from 14 residues. CDR3 region: CASQLDRGLYEQYF. CDR3 nucleotides: TGTGCCAGCCAATTGGACAGGGGGCTCTACGAGCAGTACTTC.

V and J are TRBV30 and TRBJ2-5; no definite D call. Germline V CDR1 and CDR2: GTSNPN, SVGIG (reference sequence). V was cut by 2 bases and J by 5 bases, with 15 bases left in between. This CDR3 spans 14 amino acids. CDR3 residues: CAWSKASLRETQYF. The CDR3, as DNA: TGTGCCTGGAGTAAGGCCTCTCTCAGGGAGACCCAGTACTTC.

V gene TRBV4-2 combines with J gene TRBJ2-3; TRBD2 aligns across 7 bases. Germline lookup yields CDR1 LGHNA and CDR2 YNFKEQ. Trimming took 0 bases from V and 2 from J; bases not matched to a gene: 2. The CDR3 is 15 residues long. CDR3 sequence: CASSQDGTITDTQYF. CDR3 sequence (DNA): TGTGCCAGCAGCCAAGACGGGACTATCACAGATACGCAGTATTTT.

This clone registers medium-sized by frequency. This rearrangement joins TRBV6-4 to TRBJ1-5, with no clear D. Trimming took off 3 bases at V and 0 bases at J, with 9 bases between the two ends. The germline CDR1 and CDR2 sequences are MRHNA and SNTAGT. This CDR3 region has 15 residues. CDR3 DNA sequence: TGTGCCAGCAGTGATTCGGCAGGTAGCAATCAGCCCCAGCATTTT. Translated, it gives CASSDSAGSNQPQHF.

This chain connects TRBV5-1 to TRBJ2-7; TRBD2 aligns across 8 bases. Trimming took 4 bases from V and 5 from J; bases not matched to a gene: 23. The CDR3 extends over 19 amino acids. The V gene's germline CDR1 is SGHRS and CDR2 YFSETQ. The CDR3 protein is CASSPEPPSGRKGTNEQYF. For the CDR3, the DNA is TGCGCCAGCAGCCCAGAACCTCCTAGCGGGCGAAAAGGGACTAACGAGCAGTACTTC.